Shown below are 25 T cell receptor beta chains from a single sample sequenced in a study of blood T cell repertoires in COVID-19. Clones were sequenced by immunoSEQ multiplex PCR, and TCRdb holds only the in-frame ones, with some missing. This table holds some 400,000 clones, approximately 89% found once. The sample was peripheral blood. These receptors originate from a woman in her thirties with COVID-19, enrolled during active disease.

Here the CDR3 DNA reads TGTGCCAGCAGTTTATCCCGTTCGACAGATACGCAGTATTTT. Its protein is CASSLSRSTDTQYF. The chain combines TRBV28 with TRBJ2-3; D remains unclear. From germline, CDR1 is MDHEN and CDR2 SYDVKM. V lost 1 base to trimming and J lost 3 bases, with 8 bases between them. The CDR3 totals 14 residues.

The rearrangement links TRBV7-3 to TRBJ2-3, with TRBD1 matching 7 bases. CDR3 length equals 13 residues. The ends lost 5 bases at V and 3 bases at J; junction bases unmatched: 2. Germline CDR1 and CDR2: SGHTA and FQGTGA. CDR3 sequence: CASSPTGTDTQYF. The DNA for the CDR3 is TGTGCCAGCAGCCCGACAGGGACAGATACGCAGTATTTT.

The chain uses TRBV18 and TRBJ2-3; no clear D gene. Germline-derived CDR1 and CDR2 are KGHSH and LQKENI. The CDR3 contains 13 residues. V shed 0 bases and J shed 4 bases, with 5 bases lying between them. This CDR3 is CASSPPSSDTQYF. The CDR3 nucleotides read TGTGCCAGCTCACCACCTAGCTCAGATACGCAGTATTTT.

The chain carries TRBV25-1 and TRBJ2-2; D unclear. The V gene's germline CDR1 is MGHDK and CDR2 SYGVNS. The V end lost 10 bases, the J end lost 0 bases, and 6 bases lay between the germline ends. This CDR3 is 12 amino acids long. The CDR3 loop reads CAITANTGELFF. The DNA for the CDR3 is TGTGCCATAACAGCGAACACCGGGGAGCTGTTTTTT.

This chain uses TRBV18 with TRBJ2-5; D remains ambiguous. Germline CDR1 and CDR2: KGHSH and LQKENI. The CDR3 spans 13 residues. V lost 3 bases and J lost 5, with 10 bases in between. The CDR3 sequence is CASSPPLAETQYF. The CDR3, as DNA: TGTGCCAGCTCACCCCCTTTAGCCGAGACCCAGTACTTC.

The chain couples TRBV6-5 to TRBJ2-1, with 7 bases fitting TRBD2. The CDR3 sequence is 16 residues long. Looked up from germline, CDR1 is MNHEY and CDR2 is SVGAGI. V lost 2 bases, J lost 3 bases, and 7 bases stayed unmatched. CDR3: CASSYGAGVDYNEQFF. In DNA form, the CDR3 reads TGTGCCAGCAGTTACGGTGCGGGAGTTGACTACAATGAGCAGTTCTTC.

The CDR3 DNA is TGCGCCAGCAGCCAAATAGCGGGAGGACTTCTCACCTCCTACGAGCAGTACTTC. Translated, it gives CASSQIAGGLLTSYEQYF. V gene TRBV4-1 combines with J gene TRBJ2-7; TRBD2 matches at 10 bases. The V segment lost 2 bases and the J segment 0 bases; nucleotides outside the gene matches: 10. This CDR3 spans 18 amino acids. Germline CDR1 reads MGHRA; CDR2 reads YSYEKL.

This sequence joins TRBV30 and TRBJ2-5; TRBD1 matches at 9 bases. V was clipped by 1 base and J by 3 bases; unmatched bases: 6. CDR3 length equals 15 residues. Germline CDR1 reads GTSNPN; CDR2 reads SVGIG (reference sequence). This CDR3 reads CAWSAVGTGKETQYF. CDR3 DNA: TGTGCCTGGAGTGCCGTCGGGACAGGGAAAGAGACCCAGTACTTC.

CDR3 DNA: TGTGCCAGCAGCCCGCGGGACAGATCGAACACTGAAGCTTTCTTT. Translating gives CASSPRDRSNTEAFF. The rearrangement links TRBV7-9 to TRBJ1-1, with 7 bases aligning to TRBD1. The CDR3 covers 15 residues. With V trimmed by 5 bases and J by 1 base, 7 bases remained unmatched. From germline, CDR1 is SEHNR and CDR2 FQNEAQ (reference sequence).

The chain is built from TRBV7-3 and TRBJ2-3; TRBD2 is a possible D gene (5 bases). Per germline, CDR1 SGHTA and CDR2 FQGTGA. This CDR3 has 14 amino acids. V was pared by 5 bases and J by 4 bases, with 13 bases between. CDR3: CASSPVGGPDTQYF. DNA of the CDR3: TGTGCCAGCAGCCCCGTAGGAGGTCCAGATACGCAGTATTTT.

The chain carries TRBV5-6 and TRBJ2-5, with a possible D match to TRBD2 (6 bases). Per germline, CDR1 SGHDT and CDR2 YYEEEE. CDR3 size: 13 residues. Trimming cost V 4 bases and J 5 bases, with 12 bases left between them. The CDR3 DNA reads as TGTGCCAGCAGCCGGAGGGCCGGGGAGACCCAGTACTTC. As protein: CASSRRAGETQYF.

The chain uses TRBV6-5 and TRBJ1-1, with D perhaps matching TRBD1 (5 bases). There are 13 residues in the CDR3. Germline V gives CDR1 MNHEY, CDR2 SVGAGI. V was clipped by 6 bases and J by 1 base, with 9 bases between them. CDR3 protein: CASSEDKNTEAFF. Here the CDR3 DNA reads TGTGCCAGCAGCGAGGACAAGAACACTGAAGCTTTCTTT.

The chain joins TRBV5-6 to TRBJ1-1; D might be TRBD1 (5 bases). The V end was cut by 4 bases, the J end by 0 bases, with 10 bases between. The CDR3 sequence is 14 residues long. Germline CDR1 reads SGHDT; CDR2 reads YYEEEE. CDR3 residues: CASSLGLMNTEAFF. In DNA, the CDR3 is TGTGCCAGCAGCCTGGGACTGATGAACACTGAAGCTTTCTTT.

V usage is TRBV30 and J usage is TRBJ2-2; 10 nucleotides agree with TRBD1. After removal of 1 base from V and 7 bases from J, the junction contained 3 bases not matched to a gene. Per the germline V gene, CDR1 is GTSNPN and CDR2 is SVGIG (reference sequence). CDR3 length: 14 amino acids. CDR3 protein: CAWSGQGANGELFF. The DNA for the CDR3 is TGTGCCTGGAGTGGACAGGGGGCGAACGGGGAGCTGTTTTTT.

The rearrangement uses TRBV27 and TRBJ2-2, with unresolved D. Trimming removed 3 bases from V and 0 bases from J, with 2 bases in between. This CDR3 is built from 13 residues. The germline CDR1 and CDR2 sequences are MNHEY and SMNVEV (reference sequence). DNA of the CDR3: TGTGCCAGCAGTTTCTCGAACACCGGGGAGCTGTTTTTT. It specifies CASSFSNTGELFF.

This chain uses TRBV10-3 with TRBJ1-3; no reliable D call. Per the germline V gene, CDR1 is ENHRY and CDR2 is SYGVKD. V lost 0 bases to trimming and J lost 6 bases, with 6 bases between them. The CDR3 is made up of 13 amino acids. CDR3 in DNA: TGTGCCATCAGTGAGTCTGGAGAAAACACCATATATTTT. Translation gives CAISESGENTIYF.

The genes are TRBV7-8 and TRBJ2-7; 9 bases line up with TRBD1. CDR3 length: 15 amino acids. Germline V gene sequence: CDR1 SGHVS, CDR2 FQNEAQ. With V trimmed by 2 bases and J by 5 bases, 7 bases remained unmatched. The CDR3 loop is CASSLLGTGKHEQYF. In nucleotides, the CDR3 is TGTGCCAGCAGCTTATTGGGGACAGGGAAACACGAGCAGTACTTC.

The chain carries TRBV2 and TRBJ2-1; 13 positions agree with TRBD2. The CDR3 loop spans 15 amino acids. V dropped 7 bases and J dropped 7; count of bases not matched to a gene: 7. Germline CDR1 SNHLY, CDR2 FYNNEI. The CDR3 loop reads CASNLGLAGDNEQFF. The CDR3 nucleotides read TGTGCCAGCAACCTAGGACTAGCGGGAGATAATGAGCAGTTCTTC.

This chain links TRBV6-5 with TRBJ1-5; a weak D match, TRBD1 (6 bases). From germline, CDR1 is MNHEY and CDR2 SVGAGI. The CDR3 runs to 16 residues. Trimming removed 4 bases at V and 0 bases at J, with 13 bases between. The DNA of the CDR3 is TGTGCCAGCAGTTCCGCGGGGGCCTATAGCAATCAGCCCCAGCATTTT. It is translated as CASSSAGAYSNQPQHF.

The sample holds one count of this clone. The V and J genes are TRBV28 and TRBJ1-1; D is uncertain. The CDR3 runs 15 residues. V lost 8 bases, J lost 0 bases, and 16 bases lay in between. CDR1 MDHEN and CDR2 SYDVKM come from the germline V gene. CDR3 in amino acids: CASSRIATMNTEAFF. CDR3 in DNA: TGTGCCAGCTCCAGGATCGCCACCATGAACACTGAAGCTTTCTTT.

The chain carries TRBV3-1 (or the pseudogene TRBV3-2) and TRBJ1-2; D remains unclear. Trimming removed 1 base at V and 2 bases at J, with 14 bases between. The CDR3 has 16 amino acids. The germline CDR1 and CDR2 sequences are LGHDT and YNNKEL (reference sequence). The DNA of the CDR3 is TGTGCCAGCAGCCAAGCCAAGGCGGGCAGCAACTATGGCTACACCTTC. Its protein product is CASSQAKAGSNYGYTF.

The chain uses TRBV3-1 (or the pseudogene TRBV3-2) and TRBJ2-7; TRBD2 might be the D (7 bases). CDR1 and CDR2 (germline): LGHDT, YNNKEL (reference sequence). The CDR3 extends over 18 amino acids. Trimming shortened V by 1 base and J by 1 base, and 20 bases separated the two germline ends. In DNA form, the CDR3 reads TGTGCCAGCAGCCAAGGTGCGGCGGGAGAGGGGGGTTCCTACGAGCAGTACTTC. It translates to CASSQGAAGEGGSYEQYF.

The chain recombines TRBV6-5 with TRBJ1-4, with D possibly TRBD1 on 6 matching bases. The CDR3 consists of 14 residues. Looked up from germline, CDR1 is MNHEY and CDR2 is SVGAGI. V was shortened by 6 bases and J by 5 bases, with 13 bases between the two germline ends. The CDR3 DNA is TGTGCCAGCAGGAGGACAGACCAGAATGAAAAACTGTTTTTT. Amino acids: CASRRTDQNEKLFF.

The CDR3 sequence: CASIGSSYNSPLHF. CDR3 coding DNA: TGTGCCAGTATTGGGAGCTCCTATAATTCACCCCTCCACTTT. The V gene is TRBV19, the J gene TRBJ1-6, with D uncertain. The CDR3 runs to 14 residues. Germline CDR1 and CDR2: LNHDA and SQIVND (reference sequence). Trimming pared 7 bases from V and 0 bases from J, leaving 7 bases between.

The V gene is TRBV7-2, the J gene TRBJ2-3, with TRBD2 matching over 7 bases. The V segment lost 5 bases and the J segment 3 bases; nucleotides outside the gene matches: 20. This CDR3 has 19 amino acids. Germline V gives CDR1 SGHTA, CDR2 FQGNSA. The DNA for the CDR3 is TGTGCCAGCAGCCCCCCGGGGGGTTCCGGCGGGAGCTTAACAGATACGCAGTATTTT. This sequence encodes CASSPPGGSGGSLTDTQYF. Using reference TRBV7-2 and TRBJ2-3 for the parts outside the CDR3, the full variable domain is GAGVSQSPSNKVTEKGKDVELRCDPISGHTALYWYRQSLGQGLEFLIYFQGNSAPDKSGLPSDRFSAERTGGSVSTLTIQRTQQEDSAVYLCASSPPGGSGGSLTDTQYFGPGTRLTVL.